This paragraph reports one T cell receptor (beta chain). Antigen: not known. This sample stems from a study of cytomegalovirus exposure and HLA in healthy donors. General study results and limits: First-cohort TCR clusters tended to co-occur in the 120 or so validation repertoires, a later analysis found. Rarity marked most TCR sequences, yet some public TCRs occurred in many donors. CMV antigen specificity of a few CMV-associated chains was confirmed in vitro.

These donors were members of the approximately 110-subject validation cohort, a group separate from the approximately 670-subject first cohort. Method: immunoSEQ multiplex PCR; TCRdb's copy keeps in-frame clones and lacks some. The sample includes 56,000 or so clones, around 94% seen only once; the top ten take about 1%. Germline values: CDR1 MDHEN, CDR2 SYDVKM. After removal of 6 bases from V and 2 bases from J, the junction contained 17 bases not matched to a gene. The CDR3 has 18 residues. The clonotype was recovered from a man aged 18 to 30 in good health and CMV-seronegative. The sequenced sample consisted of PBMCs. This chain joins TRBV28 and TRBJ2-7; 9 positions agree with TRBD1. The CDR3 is CASRVTGGRERGTYEQYF. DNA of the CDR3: TGTGCCAGCAGAGTGACAGGGGGTAGAGAAAGGGGAACCTACGAGCAGTACTTC.